This passage covers 28 T cell receptor beta chains from one sample sequenced in a study of T-cell reconstitution after alpha-beta-depleted transplantation in children. The TCRbeta library was prepared with unique molecular identifiers. TCRdb reanalysed the PCR reads using MiXCR and keeps one entry per CDR3 protein. Among some 150,000 distinct CDR3 sequences, roughly 9% were seen once, and the ten largest hold around 18%. This specimen consisted of PBMCs, mostly from graft donor cells, obtained 180 days after TCRalphabeta/CD19-depleted stem cell transplant. The receptors derive from a female patient aged 2-9 years who had a stem cell transplant for congenital amegakaryocytic thrombocytopenia, so the T cells may come from the graft donor.

On this clonotype: A read error may explain this, as a much larger clone is one base away. V is TRBV20-1 and J is TRBJ1-5; D perhaps matches TRBD1 (6 bases). CDR1 and CDR2 (germline): DFQATT, SNEGSKA (reference sequence). CDR3 length equals 15 residues. CDR3 in DNA: TGCAGTGCTAGTCCCTATAACAGGGAGAATCATCCCCAGCATTTT. It specifies CSASPYNRENHPQHF.

V and J are TRBV5-1 and TRBJ2-1; TRBD2 aligns across 7 bases. In germline, CDR1 is SGHRS, CDR2 YFSETQ. The CDR3 is 15 amino acids. V was clipped by 0 bases and J by 4 bases; unmatched bases: 4. The CDR3 loop reads CASSLGLAEYNEQFF. In DNA form, the CDR3 reads TGCGCCAGCAGCTTGGGACTAGCAGAATACAATGAGCAGTTCTTC.

This clonotype was recorded at least ten times. The rearrangement uses TRBV7-2 and TRBJ1-2; tentative D call: TRBD1 (6 bases). Germline loops: CDR1 SGHTA, CDR2 FQGNSA. The CDR3 consists of 15 residues. V lost 0 bases, J lost 8 bases, and 16 bases lay in between. The CDR3 coding sequence is TGTGCCAGCAGCTTAGCCTTAAAACAGGGTCAAGGCTACACCTTC. Translation gives CASSLALKQGQGYTF.

The chain carries TRBV7-2 and TRBJ2-1, with 7 bases matching TRBD1. Germline V lookup: CDR1 SGHTA, CDR2 FQGNSA. The CDR3 loop spans 15 amino acids. V was clipped by 1 base and J by 11 bases; unmatched bases: 11. The CDR3 protein is CASSLVGGAQFKQFF. Here the CDR3 DNA reads TGTGCCAGCAGCTTAGTAGGGGGCGCTCAGTTTAAGCAGTTCTTC.

This chain joins TRBV5-1 and TRBJ2-7, with D perhaps TRBD1 or TRBD2 (5 bases each). V lost 3 bases and J 1 base, leaving 11 bases between the germline ends. The CDR3 runs to 14 residues. Germline lookup yields CDR1 SGHRS and CDR2 YFSETQ. CDR3 nucleotide sequence: TGCGCCAGCAGCTACCGAGGGGAGTCCTACGAGCAGTACTTC. Translation gives CASSYRGESYEQYF.

This clonotype was seen repeatedly, ten times or more. The chain joins TRBV12-3 or TRBV12-4 to TRBJ2-3; D remains unclear. This CDR3 is built from 14 residues. Trimming took 4 bases from V and 1 from J, leaving 9 bases between them. The CDR3 region has the DNA TGTGCCAGCAGTTATGTAAGGGGCACAGATACGCAGTATTTT. Protein product: CASSYVRGTDTQYF.

Many counts were recorded for this clonotype. The rearrangement joins TRBV7-3 to TRBJ2-5; weak D call: TRBD2 (6 bases). Looked up from germline, CDR1 is SGHTA and CDR2 is FQGTGA. CDR3 size: 14 residues. The V and J ends lost 9 bases and 5 bases respectively, with 19 bases between them. The CDR3 DNA sequence: TGTGCCAGGGGGGAGGAGCCGTGCCAGGAGACCCAGTACTTC. Its protein is CARGEEPCQETQYF.

In its sample, this clonotype was seen a few times. This chain links TRBV7-7 with TRBJ2-1; D not certain. Germline V gene lookup returns CDR1 SSHAT and CDR2 FNYEAQ (reference sequence). The CDR3 spans 13 residues. V shed 1 base and J shed 9 bases, with 10 bases lying between them. The CDR3 loop is CASSLGRWREQFF. CDR3 nucleotide sequence: TGTGCCAGCAGCTTAGGGCGCTGGCGTGAGCAGTTCTTC.

In its sample, this clonotype was seen many times. V is TRBV9 and J is TRBJ2-7; D is unresolved. CDR1 and CDR2 from the germline V gene are SGDLS and YYNGEE. The CDR3 is made up of 15 amino acids. Trimming pared 0 bases from V and 3 bases from J, leaving 13 bases between. CDR3: CASSVGPTNLYEQYF. For the CDR3, the DNA is TGTGCCAGCAGCGTAGGGCCCACGAATCTCTACGAGCAGTACTTC.

At least ten counts were recorded for this clonotype. This chain links TRBV11-2 with TRBJ1-3, with D maybe TRBD1 (5 bases). Germline CDR1 SGHAT, CDR2 FQNNGV. The length of the CDR3 is 16 residues. The germline V and J ends were trimmed by 7 bases and 0 bases, with 16 bases remaining between them. CDR3 region: CASTSRGESSGNTIYF. The DNA of the CDR3 is TGTGCCAGCACTAGCCGGGGGGAGAGCTCTGGAAACACCATATATTTT.

In this sample, this clonotype turned up many times. The rearrangement links TRBV25-1 to TRBJ1-6; TRBD1 might be the D (6 bases). V dropped 5 bases and J dropped 11 bases, with 22 bases sitting between them. This CDR3 is built from 16 residues. Germline CDR1 is MGHDK and CDR2 is SYGVNS. The CDR3 nucleotides read TGTGCCAGCAGTTCCCCAGGGGATGGGGTGGGGCCACCCCTCCACTTT. Its protein product is CASSSPGDGVGPPLHF.

This clonotype was seen repeatedly, ten times or more. The chain combines TRBV29-1 with TRBJ2-2, with D possibly called TRBD1 or TRBD2 (5 bases each). This CDR3 is built from 13 residues. The V gene lost 4 bases and the J gene lost 7 bases, with 13 bases spanning the gap. Germline V lookup: CDR1 SQVTM, CDR2 ANQGSEA. The CDR3 bases are TGCAGCGTTGTGGTTGGGGGAAACGGGGAGCTGTTTTTT. It encodes CSVVVGGNGELFF.

This clonotype was recorded many times. This sequence joins TRBV12-3 or TRBV12-4 and TRBJ1-5; D uncertain. The CDR3 loop spans 17 amino acids. Trimming took off 4 bases at V and 2 bases at J, with 18 bases between the two ends. The DNA of the CDR3 is TGTGCCAGCAGTTGGTCGTATGGGGATTGGGGCAATCAGCCCCAGCATTTT. Translating gives CASSWSYGDWGNQPQHF.

The V call is TRBV29-1, the J call TRBJ1-1; D unclear. The CDR3 length is 12 residues. Germline-derived CDR1 and CDR2 are SQVTM and ANQGSEA. V lost 7 bases to trimming and J lost 3 bases, with 12 bases between them. The CDR3 loop reads CSGNWGDTEAFF. Here the CDR3 DNA reads TGCAGCGGGAATTGGGGTGACACTGAAGCTTTCTTT.

This clonotype turned up a few times. J is TRBJ1-2 and V is TRBV19, with 7 positions matching TRBD1. The CDR3 spans 13 residues. The V gene end was trimmed by 10 bases and the J gene end by 5 bases; junction bases not matched to a gene: 10. The germline V gene has CDR1 LNHDA and CDR2 SQIVND (reference sequence). For the CDR3, the DNA is TGTGCCACCTCCCTAGACAGGGAGTATGGCTACACCTTC. This codes for CATSLDREYGYTF. Full variable domain (remainder filled in from reference TRBV19 and TRBJ1-2): DGGITQSPKYLFRKEGQNVTLSCEQNLNHDAMYWYRQDPGQGLRLIYYSQIVNDFQKGDIAEGYSVSREKKESFPLTVTSAQKNPTAFYLCATSLDREYGYTFGSGTRLTVV.

V and J are TRBV11-1 and TRBJ2-5; 9 nucleotides match TRBD2. Germline-derived CDR1 and CDR2 are SGHAT and FQDESV (reference sequence). The CDR3 covers 19 residues. Trimming cost V 2 bases and J 0 bases; bases outside gene matches: 13. Here the CDR3 reads CASSLLGLAGPFYQETQYF. As DNA, the CDR3 is TGTGCCAGCAGCTTATTGGGTCTAGCGGGGCCGTTTTACCAAGAGACCCAGTACTTC.

This clonotype appeared many times. The chain links TRBV5-1 to TRBJ2-1, with a possible D match to TRBD2 (6 bases). Germline CDR1 SGHRS, CDR2 YFSETQ. The length of the CDR3 is 13 residues. V lost 4 bases to trimming and J lost 5 bases, with 10 bases between them. The CDR3 sequence: CASSGGYHNEQFF. The CDR3 DNA is TGCGCCAGCAGCGGGGGGTACCACAATGAGCAGTTCTTC.

The table lists this clonotype with many counts. The rearrangement links TRBV28 to TRBJ2-7, with TRBD2 identical over 10 bases. Germline trimming cut 5 bases from V and 3 bases from J; bases unmatched to any gene: 4. The CDR3 covers 14 residues. Germline lookup yields CDR1 MDHEN and CDR2 SYDVKM. The CDR3 DNA reads TGTGCCAGCAGTCAACTAGCGGGAAGCTACGAGCAGTACTTC. Translated, it gives CASSQLAGSYEQYF.

This clonotype was counted only a few times. The chain carries TRBV7-9 and TRBJ2-5; possible D gene TRBD1, 6 bases. This CDR3 has 16 amino acids. Germline V gene lookup returns CDR1 SEHNR and CDR2 FQNEAQ (reference sequence). V dropped 5 bases and J dropped 5 bases, with 21 bases sitting between them. Here the CDR3 DNA reads TGTGCCAGCAGCGGCCGCAGGGGCGACGTAAGGGAGACCCAGTACTTC. Protein product: CASSGRRGDVRETQYF.

This clonotype has a count of ten or more. V gene TRBV29-1 combines with J gene TRBJ2-2; 8 bases line up with TRBD1. The germline V gene encodes CDR1 SQVTM and CDR2 ANQGSEA. V dropped 6 bases and J dropped 4; count of bases not matched to a gene: 7. CDR3 size: 14 residues. CDR3 in DNA: TGCAGCGTAGAGACAGGGGACGGCACCGGGGAGCTGTTTTTT. Amino acids: CSVETGDGTGELFF.

The rearrangement uses TRBV10-3 and TRBJ2-3; D possibly uses TRBD1 or TRBD2 (5 bases each). The CDR3 totals 15 residues. Germline assignment: CDR1 ENHRY and CDR2 SYGVKD. V was cut by 0 bases and J by 6 bases, with 13 bases left in between. CDR3: CAISESTGTPDTQYF. As DNA, the CDR3 is TGTGCCATCAGTGAGTCAACCGGGACGCCCGATACGCAGTATTTT.

The chain joins TRBV20-1 to TRBJ1-5; a weak D match, TRBD1 (5 bases). The ends were cut back, 4 bases at V and 0 bases at J, with 16 bases in the middle. The CDR3 is 16 amino acids. Germline V gene data show CDR1 as DFQATT and CDR2 as SNEGSKA (reference sequence). This CDR3 reads CSAKGSAHFSNQPQHF. The CDR3 region has the DNA TGCAGTGCTAAGGGGTCGGCGCATTTTAGCAATCAGCCCCAGCATTTT.

The table lists this clonotype with a few counts. This chain uses TRBV5-1 with TRBJ2-1; TRBD2 matches 7 bases. The CDR3 runs 16 residues. Germline V lookup: CDR1 SGHRS, CDR2 YFSETQ. Losses at the gene ends were 6 bases for V and 8 bases for J; bases not matched to a gene: 17. The DNA for the CDR3 is TGCGCCAGCACCCTTCCTTGGGGGAGGGCTGAGGATGAGCAGTTCTTC. It encodes CASTLPWGRAEDEQFF.

This clonotype was counted many times. V is TRBV27 and J is TRBJ2-7; tentative D call: TRBD2 (6 bases). The germline V and J ends were trimmed by 7 bases and 0 bases, with 13 bases remaining between them. CDR3 length: 14 amino acids. Germline V gene lookup returns CDR1 MNHEY and CDR2 SMNVEV (reference sequence). CDR3 protein: CASNPGLASYEQYF. The CDR3 DNA sequence: TGTGCCAGCAACCCGGGACTGGCCTCCTACGAGCAGTACTTC.

This clonotype appeared many times. The chain links TRBV5-1 to TRBJ2-7, with D maybe TRBD2 (6 bases). The V end was cut by 7 bases, the J end by 2 bases, with 16 bases between. This CDR3 has 14 residues. Germline lookup yields CDR1 SGHRS and CDR2 YFSETQ. CDR3 coding DNA: TGCGCCAGCGCTAACCGGGAGACCCCCTACGAGCAGTACTTC. The encoded protein is CASANRETPYEQYF.

There are many counts of this clonotype. The J gene is TRBJ2-7, the V gene TRBV20-1; 7 bases are a match to TRBD2. The germline V gene has CDR1 DFQATT and CDR2 SNEGSKA (reference sequence). CDR3 length: 19 residues. Unmatched junction bases numbered 25, after V lost 2 bases and J lost 6 bases. The DNA for the CDR3 is TGCAGTGCTAGATTACGACGGGACTATTGGGGCCCGAGAGGAACCGAGCAGTACTTC. Protein sequence: CSARLRRDYWGPRGTEQYF.

This clonotype was recorded many times. The J gene is TRBJ2-1, the V gene TRBV5-1, with no clear D. Deletions cut 0 bases from V and 8 bases from J, with 6 bases between. The CDR3 is made up of 12 amino acids. Looked up from germline, CDR1 is SGHRS and CDR2 is YFSETQ. CDR3 amino acids: CASSLVWHEQFF. CDR3 bases: TGCGCCAGCAGCTTGGTGTGGCATGAGCAGTTCTTC.

This clonotype was seen ten or more times. This chain links TRBV13 with TRBJ2-1, with D maybe TRBD2 (6 bases). Germline-derived CDR1 and CDR2 are PRHDT and FYEKMQ (reference sequence). The CDR3 totals 12 residues. The germline V and J ends were trimmed by 4 bases and 7 bases, with 8 bases remaining between them. CDR3 amino acids: CASSWTKNEQFF. CDR3 in DNA: TGTGCCAGCAGCTGGACTAAGAATGAGCAGTTCTTC. The variable domain in full, completed from reference TRBV13 and TRBJ2-1, reads AAGVIQSPRHLIKEKRETATLKCYPIPRHDTVYWYQQGPGQDPQFLISFYEKMQSDKGSIPDRFSAQQFSDYHSELNMSSLELGDSALYFCASSWTKNEQFFGPGTRLTVL.